This T cell receptor (beta chain) was captured in a study of blood T cell repertoires in COVID-19. Study summary: Sites across the United States, Italy and Spain contributed samples from acute and convalescent COVID-19. The cDNA or gDNA used as material had been derived from T cells, B-cell-depleted T cells, or PBMCs.

Authors' methods: Estimated nucleated cell counts came from reference gene primer amplification. TCRdb's copy holds only in-frame clones and misses some; the assay was immunoSEQ multiplex PCR. V, J and clone size are taken as reported in that table, and D and trimming were inferred from the DNA itself. The sample has roughly 220,000 clones; more than 80% are singletons. Per the germline V gene, CDR1 is PRHDT and CDR2 is FYEKMQ (reference sequence). The junction had 4 bases not matched to a gene; V was cut back by 5 bases and J by 0 bases. This CDR3 spans 15 amino acids. The Seattle site enrolled patients during active infection and followed them longitudinally.

The receptor's source is an elderly woman with COVID-19, enrolled during active disease. The sample was peripheral blood. The genes are TRBV13 and TRBJ1-1, with 9 bases matching TRBD1. Here the CDR3 DNA reads TGTGCCAGCAGCCGCGGACAGGGGTTGAACACTGAAGCTTTCTTT. This gives the protein CASSRGQGLNTEAFF. The variable domain in full, with the rest retrieved from reference TRBV13 and TRBJ1-1, is AAGVIQSPRHLIKEKRETATLKCYPIPRHDTVYWYQQGPGQDPQFLISFYEKMQSDKGSIPDRFSAQQFSDYHSELNMSSLELGDSALYFCASSRGQGLNTEAFFGQGTRLTVV.